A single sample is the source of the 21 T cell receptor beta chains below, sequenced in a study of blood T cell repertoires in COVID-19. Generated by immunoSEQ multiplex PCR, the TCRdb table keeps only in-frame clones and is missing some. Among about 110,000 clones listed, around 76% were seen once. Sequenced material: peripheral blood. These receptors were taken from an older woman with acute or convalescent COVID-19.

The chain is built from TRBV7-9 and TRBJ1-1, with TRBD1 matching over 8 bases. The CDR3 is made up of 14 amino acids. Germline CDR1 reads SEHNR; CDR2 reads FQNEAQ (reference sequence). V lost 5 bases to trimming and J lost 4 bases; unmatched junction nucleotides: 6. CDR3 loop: CASSLGQASTEAFF. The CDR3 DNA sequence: TGTGCCAGCAGCCTGGGACAGGCGAGCACTGAAGCTTTCTTT.

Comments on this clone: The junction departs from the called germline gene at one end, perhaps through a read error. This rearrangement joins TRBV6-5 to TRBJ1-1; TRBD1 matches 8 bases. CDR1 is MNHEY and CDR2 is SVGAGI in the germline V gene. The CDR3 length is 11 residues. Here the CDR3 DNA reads TGTGCCAGCAGTTCCGGACAGGGCCAAATGTTT. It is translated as CASSSGQGQMF.

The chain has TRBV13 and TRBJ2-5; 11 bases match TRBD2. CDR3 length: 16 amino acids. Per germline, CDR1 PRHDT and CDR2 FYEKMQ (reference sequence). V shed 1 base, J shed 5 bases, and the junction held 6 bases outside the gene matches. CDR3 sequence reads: CASSLASGGMGETQYF. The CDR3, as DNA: TGTGCCAGCAGCTTAGCTAGCGGGGGGATGGGGGAGACCCAGTACTTC.

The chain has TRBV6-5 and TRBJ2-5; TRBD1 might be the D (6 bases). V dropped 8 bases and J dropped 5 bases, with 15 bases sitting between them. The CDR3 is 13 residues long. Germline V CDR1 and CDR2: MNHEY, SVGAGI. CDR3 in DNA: TGTGCCAGCCATGTGCAGGGGCAGGAGACCCAGTACTTC. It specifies CASHVQGQETQYF.

CDR3 DNA: TGTGCCAGCAGCGTGACTAGCAATGAGCAGTTCTTC. The encoded protein is CASSVTSNEQFF. This rearrangement joins TRBV6-2 or TRBV6-3 to TRBJ2-1; tentatively, D is TRBD2 (6 bases). This CDR3 is 12 amino acids long. Between the trimmed V and J ends, which lost 6 bases and 6 bases, there was a span of 9 bases. Germline V gene sequence: CDR1 MNHEY, CDR2 SVGEGT.

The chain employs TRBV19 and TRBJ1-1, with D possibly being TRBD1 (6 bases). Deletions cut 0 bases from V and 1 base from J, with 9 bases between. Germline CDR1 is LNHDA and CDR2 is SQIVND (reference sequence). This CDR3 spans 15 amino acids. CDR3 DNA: TGTGCCAGTAGTATAGATGGACAGCCGAACACTGAAGCTTTCTTT. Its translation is CASSIDGQPNTEAFF.

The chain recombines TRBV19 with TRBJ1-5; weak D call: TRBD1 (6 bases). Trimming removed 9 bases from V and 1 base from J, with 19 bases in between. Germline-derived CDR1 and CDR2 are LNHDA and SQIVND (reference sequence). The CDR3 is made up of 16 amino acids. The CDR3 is CASLSQAGDSNQPQHF. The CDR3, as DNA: TGTGCCAGCCTAAGTCAGGCAGGGGACAGCAATCAGCCCCAGCATTTT.

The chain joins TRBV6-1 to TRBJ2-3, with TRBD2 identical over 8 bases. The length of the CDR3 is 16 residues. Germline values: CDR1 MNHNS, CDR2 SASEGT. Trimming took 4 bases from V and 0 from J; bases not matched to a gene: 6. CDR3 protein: CASSALSGTSTDTQYF. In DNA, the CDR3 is TGTGCCAGCAGTGCCCTTAGCGGGACGAGCACAGATACGCAGTATTTT.

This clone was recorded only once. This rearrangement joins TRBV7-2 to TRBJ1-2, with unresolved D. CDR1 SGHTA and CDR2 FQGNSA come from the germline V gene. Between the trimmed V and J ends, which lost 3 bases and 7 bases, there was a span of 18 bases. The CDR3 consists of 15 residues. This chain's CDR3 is CASSFEVRGGTGYTF. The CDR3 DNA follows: TGTGCCAGCAGCTTCGAGGTCCGTGGTGGTACTGGCTACACCTTC.

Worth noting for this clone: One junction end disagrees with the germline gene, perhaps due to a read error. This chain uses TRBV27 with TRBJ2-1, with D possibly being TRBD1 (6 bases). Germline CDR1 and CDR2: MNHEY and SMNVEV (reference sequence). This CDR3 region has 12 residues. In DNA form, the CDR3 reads TGTGCCAGCAGTTATTCCAGGGGCACGCTGGTCTTC. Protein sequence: CASSYSRGTLVF.

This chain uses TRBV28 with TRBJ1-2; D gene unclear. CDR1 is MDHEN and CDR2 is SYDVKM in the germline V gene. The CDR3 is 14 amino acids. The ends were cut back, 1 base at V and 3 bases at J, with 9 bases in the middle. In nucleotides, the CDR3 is TGTGCCAGCAGTTTATTTGGCCAAGACTATGGCTACACCTTC. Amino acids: CASSLFGQDYGYTF.

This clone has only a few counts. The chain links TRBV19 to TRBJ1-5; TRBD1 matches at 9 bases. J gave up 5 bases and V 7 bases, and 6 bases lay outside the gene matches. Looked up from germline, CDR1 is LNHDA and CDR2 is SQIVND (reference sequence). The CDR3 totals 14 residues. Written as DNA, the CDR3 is TGTGCCAGTAAGGTGGGACAGGGCTATCAGCCCCAGCATTTT. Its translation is CASKVGQGYQPQHF.

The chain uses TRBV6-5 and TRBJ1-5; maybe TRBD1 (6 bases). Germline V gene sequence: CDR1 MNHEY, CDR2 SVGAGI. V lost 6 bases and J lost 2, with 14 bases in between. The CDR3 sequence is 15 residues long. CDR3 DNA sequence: TGTGCCAGCAGGTCACCGGGACAACGCAATCAGCCCCAGCATTTT. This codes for CASRSPGQRNQPQHF.

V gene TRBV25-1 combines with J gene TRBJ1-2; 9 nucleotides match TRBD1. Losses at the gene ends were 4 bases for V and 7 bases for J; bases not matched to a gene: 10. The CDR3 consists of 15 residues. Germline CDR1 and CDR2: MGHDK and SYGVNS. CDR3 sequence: CASSGLQGAMGGYTF. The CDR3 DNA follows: TGTGCCAGCAGTGGATTACAGGGGGCAATGGGTGGCTACACCTTC.

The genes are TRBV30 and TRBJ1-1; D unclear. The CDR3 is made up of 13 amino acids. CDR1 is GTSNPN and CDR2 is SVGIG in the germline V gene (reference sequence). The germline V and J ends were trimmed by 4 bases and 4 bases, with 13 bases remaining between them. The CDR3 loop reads CAWKWNAGTEAFF. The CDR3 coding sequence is TGTGCCTGGAAATGGAATGCAGGCACTGAAGCTTTCTTT.

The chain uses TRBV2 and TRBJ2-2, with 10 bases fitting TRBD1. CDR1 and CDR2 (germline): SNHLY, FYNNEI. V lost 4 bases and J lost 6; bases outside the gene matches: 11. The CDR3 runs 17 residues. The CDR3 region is CASSASPGDRGSGELFF. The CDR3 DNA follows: TGTGCCAGCAGTGCGTCTCCTGGGGACAGGGGATCCGGGGAGCTGTTTTTT.

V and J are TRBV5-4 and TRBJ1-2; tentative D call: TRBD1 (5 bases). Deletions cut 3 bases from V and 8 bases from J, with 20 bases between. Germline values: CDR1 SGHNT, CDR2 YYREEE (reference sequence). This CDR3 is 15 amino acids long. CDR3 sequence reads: CASSSVDTQKGGYTF. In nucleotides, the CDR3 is TGTGCCAGCAGCTCCGTGGACACCCAGAAAGGAGGCTACACCTTC.

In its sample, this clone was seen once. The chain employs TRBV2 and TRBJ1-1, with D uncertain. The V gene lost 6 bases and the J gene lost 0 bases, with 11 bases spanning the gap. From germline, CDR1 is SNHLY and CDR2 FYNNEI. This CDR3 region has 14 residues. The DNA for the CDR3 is TGTGCCAGCAGCCCCAACAACCTGAACACTGAAGCTTTCTTT. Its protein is CASSPNNLNTEAFF.

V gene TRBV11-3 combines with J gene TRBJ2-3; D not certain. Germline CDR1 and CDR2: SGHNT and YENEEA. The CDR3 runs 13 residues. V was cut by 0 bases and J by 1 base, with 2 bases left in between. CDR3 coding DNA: TGTGCCAGCAGCTTAGACGGCACAGATACGCAGTATTTT. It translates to CASSLDGTDTQYF. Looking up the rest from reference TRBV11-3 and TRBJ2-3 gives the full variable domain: EAGVVQSPRYKIIEKKQPVAFWCNPISGHNTLYWYLQNLGQGPELLIRYENEEAVDDSQLPKDRFSAERLKGVDSTLKIQPAELGDSAVYLCASSLDGTDTQYFGPGTRLTVL.

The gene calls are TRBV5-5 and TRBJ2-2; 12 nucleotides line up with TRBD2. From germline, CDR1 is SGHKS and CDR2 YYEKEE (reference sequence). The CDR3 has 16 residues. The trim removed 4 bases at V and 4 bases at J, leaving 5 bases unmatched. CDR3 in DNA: TGTGCCAGCAGCGCCGGACTAGCGGGGCGCACCGGGGAGCTGTTTTTT. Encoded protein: CASSAGLAGRTGELFF. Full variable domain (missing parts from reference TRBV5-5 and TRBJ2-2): DAGVTQSPTHLIKTRGQQVTLRCSPISGHKSVSWYQQVLGQGPQFIFQYYEKEERGRGNFPDRFSARQFPNYSSELNVNALLLGDSALYLCASSAGLAGRTGELFFGEGSRLTVL.

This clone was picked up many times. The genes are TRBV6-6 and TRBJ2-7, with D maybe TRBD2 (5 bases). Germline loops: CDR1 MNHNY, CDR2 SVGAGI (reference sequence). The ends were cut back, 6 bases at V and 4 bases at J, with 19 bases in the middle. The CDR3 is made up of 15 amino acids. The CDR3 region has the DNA TGTGCCAGCAGCGACGGAGGTTCTCTTTCGTACGAGCAGTACTTC. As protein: CASSDGGSLSYEQYF.